This paragraph covers one TCR beta chain sequence. Its antigen is undetermined. Germline CDR1 and CDR2: SNHLY and FYNNEI. The CDR3 covers 13 residues. J gave up 7 bases and V 2 bases, and 5 bases lay outside the gene matches. This sample was taken from a study of T cells in Graves' hyperthyroidism and ophthalmopathy. Participants, patients aged 18 to 65, had newly diagnosed hyperthyroidism with a duration under 2 months. Pregnant or lactating patients were excluded, as were those with uncontrolled infection or other autoimmune disease. Study results and caveats: It was a median around 6 months before onset that the model predicted ophthalmopathy. Blood samples included most of the expanded thyroid clonotypes exceeding 0.001.

RNA transcripts gave rise to amplified TCR beta CDR3 regions. The HTBI primer set served for first-round RT-PCR of the TCR CDR3. TCRdb re-called the multiplex PCR reads with MiXCR, one entry per CDR3 protein. The sample shows 480,000 or so distinct CDR3 sequences, under 15% of them seen only once. The receptor was isolated from a woman in her late teens or twenties with Graves' hyperthyroidism. V and J are TRBV2 and TRBJ2-7; 7 bases map to TRBD2. Source material: blood. Written as DNA, the CDR3 is TGTGCCAGCAGTGAAAGACTAGCAGGGGAGCAGTACTTC. Translation: CASSERLAGEQYF.